The clone carrying this T cell receptor (beta chain) appeared a few times. Assay: immunoSEQ multiplex PCR; the TCRdb copy retains only in-frame clones and omits some. There are about 94,000 clones in the sample; 90% occur only once, and roughly 3.4% lies in the top ten. These data originate in a study of control samples from healthy donors and cancer patients. The V gene's germline CDR1 is SGHNT and CDR2 YENEEA. The length of the CDR3 is 15 residues. V was cut by 5 bases and J by 0 bases, with 12 bases left in between. The chain is built from TRBV11-3 and TRBJ2-3, with D possibly being TRBD2 (5 bases). This clonotype was sampled from a woman aged 18-29 years in good health. The source material was blood. CDR3 DNA: TGTGCCAGCAGCCGTGGACTGACTAGCACAGATACGCAGTATTTT. Its protein product is CASSRGLTSTDTQYF. Together with reference TRBV11-3 and TRBJ2-3, the CDR3 gives the full variable domain: EAGVVQSPRYKIIEKKQPVAFWCNPISGHNTLYWYLQNLGQGPELLIRYENEEAVDDSQLPKDRFSAERLKGVDSTLKIQPAELGDSAVYLCASSRGLTSTDTQYFGPGTRLTVL.